Sequencing of this TCR beta chain was carried out in a study of blood T cell repertoires in COVID-19. V dropped 1 base and J dropped 3; count of bases not matched to a gene: 10. Germline V lookup: CDR1 MDHEN, CDR2 SYDVKM. The CDR3 loop spans 17 amino acids. Using immunoSEQ multiplex PCR, the repertoire was profiled, and TCRdb retains in-frame clones only, with some absent. Of 200,000 to 250,000 clones in the sample, about 88% were seen once. Sequenced input: peripheral blood. The chain couples TRBV28 to TRBJ2-5; 8 bases line up with TRBD1. This clonotype originated in a man between 50 and 59 years old who had recovered from COVID-19. The CDR3 region is CASSLSLTGAAEETQYF. CDR3 nucleotides: TGTGCCAGCAGTTTATCCCTGACAGGGGCCGCAGAAGAGACCCAGTACTTC.